The source of this TCR beta chain is a study of T cells in localized non-small cell lung cancer. General study results and limits: Measurement of T cell clonality placed uninvolved adjacent lung highest, above the level in tumor.

Turning to this clone: Its target is unknown. The same CDR3 also results from other DNA sequences found in this sample.

Germline values: CDR1 LNHDA, CDR2 SQIVND (reference sequence). CDR3 length: 13 amino acids. The V end was cut by 3 bases, the J end by 4 bases, with 9 bases between. Sequencing was performed with immunoSEQ multiplex PCR; in TCRdb, only in-frame clones are kept and a portion is missing. The sample lists around 83,000 clones, approximately 90% seen once, with around 14% in the top ten. The sequence derives from a man aged 40-75 years with stage I squamous cell lung carcinoma. The chain combines TRBV19 with TRBJ1-1; no firm D call. The sample in question was peripheral blood, obtained before any cancer treatment. Here the CDR3 reads CASSIGRGTEAFF. The CDR3 DNA is TGTGCCAGTAGTATCGGTCGCGGCACTGAAGCTTTCTTT.